The 15 T cell receptor beta chains below come from one sample, sequenced in a study of vaccination and CD4 T cells after COVID-19. Treatment here: roughly 10-day PBMC culture with coronavirus spike peptide pools or control peptides (ViraFEST assay). No antigen has been assigned to these receptors. Scientists ran DNA taken from cultured CD4+ T cells through the Oncomine TCR Beta short-read assay for sequencing. MiXCR, run by TCRdb on the PCR reads, gives a single entry per CDR3 protein. The top ten hold roughly 10% of the sample, which has thousands of distinct CDR3 sequences, 65% to 70% seen once. This material consisted of CD4+ T cells from blood, cultured in vitro, taken before SARS-CoV-2 vaccination. These receptors originate from a human donor who had recovered from COVID-19.

This chain uses TRBV20-1 with TRBJ2-5; D not certain. The CDR3 spans 10 residues. Germline V gives CDR1 DFQATT, CDR2 SNEGSKA (reference sequence). Deletions cut 5 bases from V and 2 bases from J, with 3 bases between. In DNA form, the CDR3 reads TGCAGTGCTGGACAAGAGACCCAGTACTTC. This sequence encodes CSAGQETQYF.

The chain has TRBV6-2 or TRBV6-3 and TRBJ1-2, with TRBD1 matching 8 bases. Germline values: CDR1 MNHEY, CDR2 SVGEGT. The V and J ends lost 0 bases and 2 bases, in that order; junction bases with no gene match: 2. The CDR3 is 15 residues long. In nucleotides, the CDR3 is TGTGCCAGCAGTTACTCGGGACAGGTCAACTATGGCTACACCTTC. It specifies CASSYSGQVNYGYTF.

Within the sample, this clonotype is large. In DNA form, the CDR3 reads TGCAGTGCTAGATCGGGACTAGCGGTCCCCGAGCAGTACTTC. Protein product: CSARSGLAVPEQYF. This chain connects TRBV20-1 to TRBJ2-7; 11 bases map to TRBD2. V trimming: 2 bases; J trimming: 6 bases; junction bases outside the gene matches: 6. Germline V gene sequence: CDR1 DFQATT, CDR2 SNEGSKA (reference sequence). The CDR3 is 14 residues long.

The chain couples TRBV20-1 to TRBJ1-1; the D is unclear. The CDR3 length is 13 residues. Germline V gene sequence: CDR1 DFQATT, CDR2 SNEGSKA (reference sequence). The CDR3 coding sequence is TGCAGATTCCTGAGATTTGGGAACACTGAAGCTTTCTTT. It translates to CRFLRFGNTEAFF.

CDR3 in DNA: TGTGCCAGCAGCCGCCGACAGGTCCAAGAGACCCAGTACTTC. The encoded protein is CASSRRQVQETQYF. This rearrangement joins TRBV7-9 to TRBJ2-5, with D possibly matching TRBD1 (6 bases). Per the germline V gene, CDR1 is SEHNR and CDR2 is FQNEAQ (reference sequence). The CDR3 is made up of 14 amino acids. V was clipped by 5 bases and J by 1 base, with 11 bases between them.

The chain links TRBV20-1 to TRBJ2-1; 7 bases map to TRBD2. Trimming at V came to 6 bases and at J to 4 bases, leaving 15 bases not matched to a gene. This CDR3 contains 16 residues. Germline values: CDR1 DFQATT, CDR2 SNEGSKA (reference sequence). Here the CDR3 DNA reads TGCAGTGCCACCACGAGGGCGGGAGTAGGATACAATGAGCAGTTCTTC. As protein: CSATTRAGVGYNEQFF.

This clonotype was detected a few times. This sequence joins TRBV6-5 and TRBJ2-2; D remains unclear. The V and J ends lost 4 bases and 0 bases respectively, with 9 bases between them. CDR3 size: 15 residues. Germline CDR1 is MNHEY and CDR2 is SVGAGI. CDR3 sequence: CASSSEPSNTGELFF. The CDR3 region has the DNA TGTGCCAGCAGTTCGGAGCCCTCGAACACCGGGGAGCTGTTTTTT.

This clonotype was seen a handful of times. The chain recombines TRBV27 with TRBJ1-5; no firm D call. This CDR3 spans 16 amino acids. The germline CDR1 and CDR2 sequences are MNHEY and SMNVEV (reference sequence). V was cut by 4 bases and J by 2 bases, with 15 bases left in between. The DNA of the CDR3 is TGTGCCAGCAGTTCCGGGAGTTTGAAGGGCAATCAGCCCCAGCATTTT. It encodes CASSSGSLKGNQPQHF.

The V call is TRBV15, the J call TRBJ2-3; 8 bases agree with TRBD1. Germline CDR1 and CDR2: LNHNV and YYDKDF (reference sequence). V gave up 3 bases and J gave up 2 bases; unmatched junction bases: 7. The CDR3 is 16 residues long. CDR3 DNA sequence: TGTGCCACCAGCAGGGGAGGACAGGGAATCACAGATACGCAGTATTTT. Translation: CATSRGGQGITDTQYF.

CDR3 coding DNA: TGTGCCAGCAGCCGCTCAGCGGGGCCCACAGATACGCAGTATTTT. Translating it yields CASSRSAGPTDTQYF. V usage is TRBV7-9 and J usage is TRBJ2-3; 7 positions agree with TRBD2. Unmatched junction bases numbered 7, after V lost 5 bases and J lost 2 bases. CDR1 and CDR2 from the germline V gene are SEHNR and FQNEAQ (reference sequence). The CDR3 totals 15 residues.

J is TRBJ2-3 and V is TRBV2; TRBD2 might be the D (6 bases). Trimming removed 11 bases from V and 4 bases from J, with 10 bases in between. Germline V CDR1 and CDR2: SNHLY, FYNNEI. The CDR3 contains 11 residues. The CDR3, as DNA: TGTGCCGGCCGGAGGGCAGATACGCAGTATTTT. Translated, it gives CAGRRADTQYF.

This chain joins TRBV4-1 and TRBJ2-7, with TRBD2 as a possible D gene (6 bases). From germline, CDR1 is MGHRA and CDR2 YSYEKL. V was cut by 4 bases and J by 2 bases, with 12 bases left in between. The CDR3 consists of 14 residues. The CDR3 DNA is TGCGCCAGCAGCCCGTTTGGCGGGGCCTACGAGCAGTACTTC. Translation: CASSPFGGAYEQYF.

This chain connects TRBV12-3 or TRBV12-4 to TRBJ2-5; 12 nucleotides line up with TRBD2. With 5 bases clipped from V and 5 bases from J, the junction kept 3 bases outside the gene matches. This CDR3 contains 14 residues. CDR3 DNA: TGTGCCAGCAGTGGACTAGCGGGAAGGGAGACCCAGTACTTC. Translating it yields CASSGLAGRETQYF.

This chain links TRBV6-2 or TRBV6-3 with TRBJ2-5, with 7 bases aligning to TRBD1. CDR3 length: 15 residues. V gave up 5 bases and J gave up 5 bases; unmatched junction bases: 11. In germline, CDR1 is MNHEY, CDR2 SVGEGT. Written as DNA, the CDR3 is TGTGCCAGCAGTAAAGGACAGGTTCGGTGGGAGACCCAGTACTTC. Its translation: CASSKGQVRWETQYF.

This clonotype has a handful of counts. This sequence joins TRBV7-6 and TRBJ2-7; the match to TRBD1 covers 10 bases. CDR1 is SGHVS and CDR2 is FNYEAQ in the germline V gene. J was trimmed by 4 bases and V by 5 bases; bases with no gene match: 2. The CDR3 has 13 residues. The CDR3, as DNA: TGTGCCAGCAGCCGGGACAGGGGTTACGAGCAGTACTTC. Translation gives CASSRDRGYEQYF.